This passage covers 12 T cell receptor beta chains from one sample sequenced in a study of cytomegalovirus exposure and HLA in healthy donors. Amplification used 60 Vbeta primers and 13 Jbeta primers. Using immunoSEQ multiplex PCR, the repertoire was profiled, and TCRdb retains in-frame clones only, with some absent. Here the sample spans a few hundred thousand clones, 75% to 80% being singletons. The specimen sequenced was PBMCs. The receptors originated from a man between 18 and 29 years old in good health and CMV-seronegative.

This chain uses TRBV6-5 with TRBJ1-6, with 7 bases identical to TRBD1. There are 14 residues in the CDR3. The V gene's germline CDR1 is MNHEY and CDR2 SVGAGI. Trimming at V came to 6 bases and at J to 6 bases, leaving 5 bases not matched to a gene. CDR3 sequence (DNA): TGTGCCAGCAGACCCGAGGGGGCTAATTCACCCCTCCACTTT. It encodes CASRPEGANSPLHF.

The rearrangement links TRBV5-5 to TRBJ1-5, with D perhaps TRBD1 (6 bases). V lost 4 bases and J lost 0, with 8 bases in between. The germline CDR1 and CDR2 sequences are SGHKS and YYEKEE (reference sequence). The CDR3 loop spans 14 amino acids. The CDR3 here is CASSQGFSNQPQHF. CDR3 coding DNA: TGTGCCAGCAGCCAGGGGTTTAGCAATCAGCCCCAGCATTTT.

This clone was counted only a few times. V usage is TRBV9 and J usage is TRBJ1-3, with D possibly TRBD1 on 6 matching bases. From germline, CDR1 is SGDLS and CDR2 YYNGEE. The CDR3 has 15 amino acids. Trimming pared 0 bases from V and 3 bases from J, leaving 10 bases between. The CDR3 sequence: CASSVGAGVGNTIYF. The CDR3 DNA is TGTGCCAGCAGCGTAGGGGCAGGGGTTGGAAACACCATATATTTT.

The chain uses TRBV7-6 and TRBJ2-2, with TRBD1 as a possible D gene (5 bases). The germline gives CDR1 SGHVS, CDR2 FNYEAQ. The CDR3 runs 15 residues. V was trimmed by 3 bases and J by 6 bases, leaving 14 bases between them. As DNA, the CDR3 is TGTGCCAGCAGCTTTTGGGCCGACAGCTCCGGGGAGCTGTTTTTT. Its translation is CASSFWADSSGELFF.

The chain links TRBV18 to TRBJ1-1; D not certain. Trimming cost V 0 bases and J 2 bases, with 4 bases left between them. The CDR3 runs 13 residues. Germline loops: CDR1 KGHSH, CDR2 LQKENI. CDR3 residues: CASSPPSNTEAFF. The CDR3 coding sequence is TGTGCCAGCTCACCACCGAGCAACACTGAAGCTTTCTTT.

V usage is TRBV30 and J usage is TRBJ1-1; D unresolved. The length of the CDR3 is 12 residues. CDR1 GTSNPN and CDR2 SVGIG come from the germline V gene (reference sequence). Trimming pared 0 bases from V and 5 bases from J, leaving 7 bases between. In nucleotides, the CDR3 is TGTGCCTGGAGTGTCTGGCAGACTGAAGCTTTCTTT. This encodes CAWSVWQTEAFF.

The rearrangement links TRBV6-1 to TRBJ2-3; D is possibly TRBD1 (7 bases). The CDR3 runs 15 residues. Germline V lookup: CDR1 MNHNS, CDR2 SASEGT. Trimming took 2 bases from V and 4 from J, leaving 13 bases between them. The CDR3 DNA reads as TGTGCCAGCAGTGAACACGGAGGGGGCGCAGATACGCAGTATTTT. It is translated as CASSEHGGGADTQYF.

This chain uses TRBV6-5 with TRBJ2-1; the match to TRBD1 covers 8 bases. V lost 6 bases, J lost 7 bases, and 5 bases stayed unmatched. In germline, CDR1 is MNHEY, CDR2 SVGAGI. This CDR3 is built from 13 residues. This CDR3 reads CASRTTGENEQFF. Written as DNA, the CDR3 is TGTGCCAGCAGGACGACAGGGGAAAATGAGCAGTTCTTC.

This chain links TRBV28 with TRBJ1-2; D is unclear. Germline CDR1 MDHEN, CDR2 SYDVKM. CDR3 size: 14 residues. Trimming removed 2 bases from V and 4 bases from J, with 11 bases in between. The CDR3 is CASSLPTESYGYTF. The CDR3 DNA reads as TGTGCCAGCAGTTTACCCACAGAGAGCTATGGCTACACCTTC.

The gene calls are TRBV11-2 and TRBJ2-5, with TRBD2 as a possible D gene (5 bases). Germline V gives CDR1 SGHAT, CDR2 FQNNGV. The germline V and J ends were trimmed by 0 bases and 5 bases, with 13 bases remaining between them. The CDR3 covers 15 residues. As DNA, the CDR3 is TGTGCCAGCAGCTTAGATCCGGGCGGGTTCGAGACCCAGTACTTC. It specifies CASSLDPGGFETQYF.

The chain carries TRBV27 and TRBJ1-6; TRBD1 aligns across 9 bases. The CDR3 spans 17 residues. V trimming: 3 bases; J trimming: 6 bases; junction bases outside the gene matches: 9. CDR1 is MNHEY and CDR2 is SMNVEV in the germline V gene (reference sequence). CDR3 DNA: TGTGCCAGCAGTTTCGATGTTCGGGACAGGGTTAATTCACCCCTCCACTTT. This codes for CASSFDVRDRVNSPLHF.

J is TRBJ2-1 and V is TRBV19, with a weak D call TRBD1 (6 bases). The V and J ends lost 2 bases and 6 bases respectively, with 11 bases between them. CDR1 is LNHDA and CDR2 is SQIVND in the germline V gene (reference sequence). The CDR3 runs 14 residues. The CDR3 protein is CASSIPGHPNEQFF. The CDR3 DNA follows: TGTGCCAGTAGTATACCGGGACACCCCAATGAGCAGTTCTTC.